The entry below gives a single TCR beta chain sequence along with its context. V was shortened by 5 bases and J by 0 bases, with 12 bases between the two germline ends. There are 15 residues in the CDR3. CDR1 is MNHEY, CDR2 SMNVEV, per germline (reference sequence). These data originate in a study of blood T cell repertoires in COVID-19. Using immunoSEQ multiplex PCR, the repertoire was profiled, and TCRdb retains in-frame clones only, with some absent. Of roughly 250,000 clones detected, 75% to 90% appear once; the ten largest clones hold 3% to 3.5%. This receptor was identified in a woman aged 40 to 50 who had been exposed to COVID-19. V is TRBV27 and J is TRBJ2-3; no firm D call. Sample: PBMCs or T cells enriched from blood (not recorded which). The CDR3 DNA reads TGTGCCAGCAGTGCCCCTAGAACGAGCACAGATACGCAGTATTTT. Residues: CASSAPRTSTDTQYF.